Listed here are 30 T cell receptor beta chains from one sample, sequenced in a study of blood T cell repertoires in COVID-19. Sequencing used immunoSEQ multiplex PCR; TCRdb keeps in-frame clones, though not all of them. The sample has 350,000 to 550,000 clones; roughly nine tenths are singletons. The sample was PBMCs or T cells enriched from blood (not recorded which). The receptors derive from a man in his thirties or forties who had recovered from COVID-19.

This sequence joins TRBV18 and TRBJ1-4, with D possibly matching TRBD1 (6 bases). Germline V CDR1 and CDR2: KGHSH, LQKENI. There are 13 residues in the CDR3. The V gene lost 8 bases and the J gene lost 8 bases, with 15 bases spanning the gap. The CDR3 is CASQQGEGEKLFF. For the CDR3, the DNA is TGTGCCAGCCAACAGGGTGAAGGGGAAAAACTGTTTTTT.

The CDR3 nucleotides are TGTGCCAGTAGTAGTCGAGGCGGGGGGACCTACAATGAGCAGTTCTTC. Its translation is CASSSRGGGTYNEQFF. J is TRBJ2-1 and V is TRBV19; 8 nucleotides match TRBD2. Looked up from germline, CDR1 is LNHDA and CDR2 is SQIVND (reference sequence). The J segment lost 2 bases and the V segment lost 4 bases, leaving 7 bases of the junction unmatched. The CDR3 contains 16 residues.

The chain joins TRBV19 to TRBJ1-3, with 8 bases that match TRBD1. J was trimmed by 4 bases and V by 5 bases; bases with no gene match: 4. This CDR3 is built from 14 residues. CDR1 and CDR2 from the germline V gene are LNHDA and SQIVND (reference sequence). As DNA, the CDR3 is TGTGCCAGTAGTTTACAGGGGGACGGAAACACCATATATTTT. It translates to CASSLQGDGNTIYF.

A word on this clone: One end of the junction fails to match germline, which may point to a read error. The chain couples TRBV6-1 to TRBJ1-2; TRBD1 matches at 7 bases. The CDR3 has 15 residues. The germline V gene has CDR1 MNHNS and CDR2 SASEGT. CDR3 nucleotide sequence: TGTGCCAGTAGTGAGAGGGGGCTAGGCATTAACGGCTACACCTTC. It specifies CASSERGLGINGYTF.

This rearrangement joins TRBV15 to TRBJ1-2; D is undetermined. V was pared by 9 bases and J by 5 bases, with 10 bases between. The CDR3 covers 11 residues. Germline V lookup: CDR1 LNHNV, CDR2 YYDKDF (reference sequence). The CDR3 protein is CATGRGYGYTF. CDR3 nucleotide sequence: TGTGCCACGGGCCGCGGGTATGGCTACACCTTC.

CDR3 residues: CASTLGGSTGYETQYF. CDR3 DNA sequence: TGTGCCAGCACCCTAGGGGGCAGTACAGGATACGAGACCCAGTACTTC. The rearrangement links TRBV28 to TRBJ2-5; 7 bases align to TRBD1. CDR3 size: 16 residues. Germline trimming cut 7 bases from V and 5 bases from J; bases unmatched to any gene: 16. The V gene's germline CDR1 is MDHEN and CDR2 SYDVKM.

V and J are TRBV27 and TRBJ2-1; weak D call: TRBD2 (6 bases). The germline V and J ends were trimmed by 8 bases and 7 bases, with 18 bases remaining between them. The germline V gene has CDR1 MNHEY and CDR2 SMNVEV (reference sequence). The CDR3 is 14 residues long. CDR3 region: CASGHGGKQNEQFF. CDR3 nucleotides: TGTGCCAGCGGCCATGGCGGGAAGCAAAATGAGCAGTTCTTC.

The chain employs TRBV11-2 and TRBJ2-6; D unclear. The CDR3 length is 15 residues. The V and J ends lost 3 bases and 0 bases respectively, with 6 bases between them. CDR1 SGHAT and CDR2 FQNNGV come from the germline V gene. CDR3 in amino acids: CASSFSISGANVLTF. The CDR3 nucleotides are TGTGCCAGCAGCTTTAGTATCTCTGGGGCCAACGTCCTGACTTTC.

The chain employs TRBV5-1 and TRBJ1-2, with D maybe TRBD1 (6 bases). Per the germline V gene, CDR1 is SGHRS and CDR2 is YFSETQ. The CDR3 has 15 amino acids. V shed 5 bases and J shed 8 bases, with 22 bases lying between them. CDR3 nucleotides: TGCGCCAGCAGTCATGAAACTTTACAGGGCGACGGCTACACCTTC. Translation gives CASSHETLQGDGYTF. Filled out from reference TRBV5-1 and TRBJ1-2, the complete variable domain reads KAGVTQTPRYLIKTRGQQVTLSCSPISGHRSVSWYQQTPGQGLQFLFEYFSETQRNKGNFPGRFSGRQFSNSRSEMNVSTLELGDSALYLCASSHETLQGDGYTFGSGTRLTVV.

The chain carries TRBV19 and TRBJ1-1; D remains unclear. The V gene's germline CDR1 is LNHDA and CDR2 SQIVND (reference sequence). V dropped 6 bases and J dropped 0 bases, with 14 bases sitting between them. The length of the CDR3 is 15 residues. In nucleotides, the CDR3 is TGTGCCAGTAGCCCAAGAGGTGCCTTGAACACTGAAGCTTTCTTT. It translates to CASSPRGALNTEAFF.

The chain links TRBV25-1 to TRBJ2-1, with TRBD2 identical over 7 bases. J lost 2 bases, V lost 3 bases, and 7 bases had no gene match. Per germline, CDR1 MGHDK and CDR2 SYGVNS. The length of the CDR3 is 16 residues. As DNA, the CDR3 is TGTGCCAGCAGTGATCTACTAGCGCGCGCCTACAATGAGCAGTTCTTC. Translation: CASSDLLARAYNEQFF.

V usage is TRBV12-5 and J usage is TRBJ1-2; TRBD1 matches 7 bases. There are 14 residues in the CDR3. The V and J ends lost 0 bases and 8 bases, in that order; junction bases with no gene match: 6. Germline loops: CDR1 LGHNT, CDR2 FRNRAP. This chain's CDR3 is CASGLVGGLDGYTF. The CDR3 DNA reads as TGTGCTAGTGGTTTGGTAGGGGGCTTGGACGGCTACACCTTC.

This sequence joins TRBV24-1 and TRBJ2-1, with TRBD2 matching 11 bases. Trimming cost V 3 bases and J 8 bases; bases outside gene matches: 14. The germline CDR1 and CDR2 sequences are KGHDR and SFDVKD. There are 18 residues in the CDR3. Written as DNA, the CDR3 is TGTGCCACCAGTGATGTCACGAGCACTAGCGGGAGAAAAGATGAGCAGTTCTTC. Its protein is CATSDVTSTSGRKDEQFF.

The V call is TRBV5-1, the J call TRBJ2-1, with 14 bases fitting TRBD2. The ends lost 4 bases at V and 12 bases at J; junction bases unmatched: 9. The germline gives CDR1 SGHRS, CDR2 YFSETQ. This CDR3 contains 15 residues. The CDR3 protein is CASSAGLAGVFGQFF. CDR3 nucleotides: TGCGCCAGCAGCGCGGGACTAGCGGGAGTATTTGGGCAGTTCTTC.

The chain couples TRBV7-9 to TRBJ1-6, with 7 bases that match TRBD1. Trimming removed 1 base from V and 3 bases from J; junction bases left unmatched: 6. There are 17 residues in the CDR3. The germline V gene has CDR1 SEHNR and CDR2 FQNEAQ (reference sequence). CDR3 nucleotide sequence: TGTGCCAGCAGCTTAGATGCAGGGGGATTCTATAATTCACCCCTCCACTTT. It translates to CASSLDAGGFYNSPLHF.

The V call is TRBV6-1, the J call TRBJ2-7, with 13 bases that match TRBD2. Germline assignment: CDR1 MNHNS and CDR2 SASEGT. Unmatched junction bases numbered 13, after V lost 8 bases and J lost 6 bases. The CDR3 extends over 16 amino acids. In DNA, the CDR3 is TGTGCCAGCGGTGGGGGTCGGACTAGCGGGAGTGTCGAGCAGTACTTC. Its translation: CASGGGRTSGSVEQYF.

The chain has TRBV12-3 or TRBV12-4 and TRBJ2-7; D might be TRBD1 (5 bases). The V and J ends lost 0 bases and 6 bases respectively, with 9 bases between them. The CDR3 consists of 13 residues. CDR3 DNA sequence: TGTGCCAGCAGTTTAGCGCAGGGCTTCGAGCAGTACTTC. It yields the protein CASSLAQGFEQYF.

The CDR3, as DNA: TGCGCCAGCAGCTTGTCAACTAGCGGGTTGGGGACCCAGTACTTC. Encoded protein: CASSLSTSGLGTQYF. V usage is TRBV5-1 and J usage is TRBJ2-5, with TRBD2 matching 9 bases. Germline CDR1 and CDR2: SGHRS and YFSETQ. The CDR3 runs 15 residues. With V trimmed by 1 base and J by 7 bases, 8 bases remained unmatched.

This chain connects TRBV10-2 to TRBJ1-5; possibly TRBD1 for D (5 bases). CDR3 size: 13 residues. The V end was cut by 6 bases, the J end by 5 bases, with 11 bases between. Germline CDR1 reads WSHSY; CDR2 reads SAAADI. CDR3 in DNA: TGCGCCAGCAGACCCGGGGGGGATCAGCCCCAGCATTTT. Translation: CASRPGGDQPQHF.

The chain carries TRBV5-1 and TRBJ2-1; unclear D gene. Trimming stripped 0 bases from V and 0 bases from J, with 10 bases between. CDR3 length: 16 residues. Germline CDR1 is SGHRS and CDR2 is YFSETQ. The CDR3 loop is CASSLEASSSYNEQFF. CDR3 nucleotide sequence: TGCGCCAGCAGCTTGGAGGCTTCTAGCTCCTACAATGAGCAGTTCTTC.

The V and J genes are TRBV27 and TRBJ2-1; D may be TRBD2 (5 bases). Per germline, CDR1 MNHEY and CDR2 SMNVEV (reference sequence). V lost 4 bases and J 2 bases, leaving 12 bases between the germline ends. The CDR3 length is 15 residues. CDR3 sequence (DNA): TGTGCCAGCAGTTCGGTCCCCGGGACCTACAATGAGCAGTTCTTC. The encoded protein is CASSSVPGTYNEQFF.

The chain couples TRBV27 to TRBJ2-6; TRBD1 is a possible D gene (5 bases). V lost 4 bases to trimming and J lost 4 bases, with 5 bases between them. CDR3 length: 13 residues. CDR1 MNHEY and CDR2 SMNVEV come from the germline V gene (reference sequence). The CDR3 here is CASSWGGANVLTF. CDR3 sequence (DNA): TGTGCCAGCAGTTGGGGCGGGGCCAACGTCCTGACTTTC.

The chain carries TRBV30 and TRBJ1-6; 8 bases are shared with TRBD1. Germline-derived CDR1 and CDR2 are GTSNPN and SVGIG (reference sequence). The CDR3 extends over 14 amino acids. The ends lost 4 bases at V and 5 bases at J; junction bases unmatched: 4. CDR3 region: CAWNRGTDNSPLHF. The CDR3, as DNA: TGTGCCTGGAACAGGGGGACCGATAATTCACCCCTCCACTTT.

The CDR3 region has the DNA TGTGCCAGCAGTTTTGCGAGGAGCTCCTACGAGCAGTACTTC. This encodes CASSFARSSYEQYF. The chain combines TRBV27 with TRBJ2-7; D unresolved. Trimming cost V 3 bases and J 0 bases, with 9 bases left between them. Per the germline V gene, CDR1 is MNHEY and CDR2 is SMNVEV (reference sequence). The CDR3 length is 14 residues.

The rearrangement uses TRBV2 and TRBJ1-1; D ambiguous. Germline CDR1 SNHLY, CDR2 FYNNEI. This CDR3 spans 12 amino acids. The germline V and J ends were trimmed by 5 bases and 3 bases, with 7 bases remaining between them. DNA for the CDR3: TGTGCCAGCAGTTCGCAGTACACTGAAGCTTTCTTT. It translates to CASSSQYTEAFF.

CDR3 loop: CASSMGQNYNEQFF. The DNA for the CDR3 is TGTGCCAGCAGCATGGGACAGAATTACAATGAGCAGTTCTTC. This chain uses TRBV6-5 with TRBJ2-1; 7 bases agree with TRBD1. CDR1 MNHEY and CDR2 SVGAGI come from the germline V gene. V dropped 6 bases and J dropped 4; count of bases not matched to a gene: 6. The CDR3 spans 14 residues.

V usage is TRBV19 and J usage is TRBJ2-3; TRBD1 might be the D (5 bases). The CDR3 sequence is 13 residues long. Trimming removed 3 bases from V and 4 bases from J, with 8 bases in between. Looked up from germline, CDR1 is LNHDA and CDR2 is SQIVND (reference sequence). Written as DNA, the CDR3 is TGTGCCAGTAGTATTTGGGGCGCAGATACGCAGTATTTT. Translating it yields CASSIWGADTQYF.

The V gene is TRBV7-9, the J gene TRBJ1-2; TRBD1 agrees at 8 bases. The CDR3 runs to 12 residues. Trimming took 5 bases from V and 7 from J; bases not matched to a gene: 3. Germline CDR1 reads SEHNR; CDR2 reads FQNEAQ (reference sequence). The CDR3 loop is CASSEQGGGYTF. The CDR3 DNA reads TGTGCCAGCAGCGAACAGGGGGGTGGCTACACCTTC.

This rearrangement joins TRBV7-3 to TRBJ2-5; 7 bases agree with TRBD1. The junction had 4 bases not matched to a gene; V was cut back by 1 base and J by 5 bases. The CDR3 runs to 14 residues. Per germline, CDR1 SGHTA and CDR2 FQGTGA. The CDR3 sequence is CASSLKGGRETQYF. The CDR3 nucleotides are TGTGCCAGCAGCTTAAAAGGGGGCCGGGAGACCCAGTACTTC.

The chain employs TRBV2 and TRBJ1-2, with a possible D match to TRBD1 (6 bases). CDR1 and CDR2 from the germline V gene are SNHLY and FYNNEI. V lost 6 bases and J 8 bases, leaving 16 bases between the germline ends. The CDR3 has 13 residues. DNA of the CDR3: TGTGCCAGCAGGGACAGCTCCCCTCGGGGCTACACCTTC. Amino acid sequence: CASRDSSPRGYTF.